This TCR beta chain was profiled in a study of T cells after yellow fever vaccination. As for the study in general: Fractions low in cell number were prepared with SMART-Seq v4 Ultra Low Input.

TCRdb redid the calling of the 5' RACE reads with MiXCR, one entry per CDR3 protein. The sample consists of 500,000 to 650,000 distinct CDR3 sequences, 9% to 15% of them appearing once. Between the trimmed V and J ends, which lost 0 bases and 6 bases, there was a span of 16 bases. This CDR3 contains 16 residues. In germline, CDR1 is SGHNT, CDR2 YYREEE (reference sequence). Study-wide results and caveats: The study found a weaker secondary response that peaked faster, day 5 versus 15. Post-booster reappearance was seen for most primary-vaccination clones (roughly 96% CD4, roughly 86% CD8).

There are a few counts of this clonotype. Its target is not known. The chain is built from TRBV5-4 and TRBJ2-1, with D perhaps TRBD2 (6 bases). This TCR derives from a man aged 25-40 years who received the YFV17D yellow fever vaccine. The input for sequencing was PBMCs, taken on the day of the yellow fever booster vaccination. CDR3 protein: CASSLGLGLARNEQFF. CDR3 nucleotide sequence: TGTGCCAGCAGCTTGGGACTGGGACTGGCCCGCAATGAGCAGTTCTTC.